This T cell receptor beta chain was recorded in a study of T cell responses to AZD1222 COVID-19 vaccine. Overall study findings and caveats: The sample set comprised mostly white British donors with more females, and clonal diversity was possibly underestimated. Receipt of two AZD1222 doses was followed by a rise in Spike-specific TCR breadth and depth. Dominant CD4 TCR responses targeted spike regions 160-218 and 743-854. Just 5 to 7 people given AZD1222 tested seropositive at baseline.

For this clone: As yet, its antigen is unknown.

CDR3 length: 14 amino acids. Trimming left V 3 bases short and J 0 bases short, with 8 bases between. Germline V gene data show CDR1 as SGHVS and CDR2 as FQNEAQ. Generated by immunoSEQ multiplex PCR, the TCRdb table keeps only in-frame clones and is missing some. This sample has about 170,000 clones, with approximately 95% found just once. The sequence derives from an adult in good health. Sequencing was performed on peripheral blood, taken on day 0 of AZD1222 vaccination. The chain is built from TRBV7-8 and TRBJ1-2; D is unresolved. In nucleotides, the CDR3 is TGTGCCAGCAGCTTGGGTCCAGCTAACTATGGCTACACCTTC. Translated: CASSLGPANYGYTF.